One sample yielded the 17 T cell receptor delta chains listed below, sequenced in a study of gamma-delta T cells after stem cell transplantation. TCRdb re-called clones from the RT-PCR reads via CATT. The sample contains 750 to 950 delta-chain clones, under 25% of which appear only once. Sequencing was performed on gamma-delta T cells. The receptors shown here come from a human donor. It is not recorded whose cells these are; they may come from a transplant donor.

Note on this clone: A far larger clone is one base from this, pointing to a likely read error. The chain combines TRDV2 with TRDJ1; TRDD3 aligns across 8 bases. Germline assignment: CDR1 GEAIGNYY and CDR2 EKD. This CDR3 contains 15 residues. The CDR3 DNA is TGTGCCTGTGGCACCGTGGGGGATTATCCTGATAAACTCATCTTT. Amino acids: CACGTVGDYPDKLIF.

This clone is large (0.1 to 1%) by share. Other DNA sequences in this specimen translate into the identical CDR3. V and J are TRDV2 and TRDJ1; D possibly corresponds to TRDD3 (6 bases). The CDR3 loop spans 18 amino acids. The germline V gene has CDR1 GEAIGNYY and CDR2 EKD. V was cut by 3 bases and J by 0 bases, with 22 bases left in between. This CDR3 is CACDPLGPAWGYTDKLIF. The CDR3 nucleotides read TGTGCCTGTGACCCTCTGGGGCCAGCCTGGGGTTACACCGATAAACTCATCTTT.

A remark on this clone: The likely explanation is a read error, given a far larger clone one base away. The chain employs TRDV2 and TRDJ1; 11 bases are a match to TRDD3. This CDR3 region has 23 residues. The germline CDR1 and CDR2 sequences are GEAIGNYY and EKD. CDR3 protein: CACDTLGDRVLGDKVVRTDKLTF. The CDR3 region has the DNA TGTGCCTGTGACACCCTCGGGGATCGAGTACTGGGGGATAAGGTTGTGAGAACCGATAAACTCACCTTT.

This clone is classed as medium-sized. The sample carries other DNA sequences with the same CDR3. This chain uses TRDV2 with TRDJ3; 12 nucleotides match TRDD3. Unmatched junction bases numbered 23, after V lost 0 bases and J lost 0 bases. The CDR3 has 26 residues. Germline CDR1 reads GEAIGNYY; CDR2 reads EKD. CDR3 protein: CACDTVKSRPVLGDTMSSWDTRQMFF. CDR3 bases: TGTGCCTGTGACACCGTCAAAAGCCGACCCGTACTGGGGGATACTATGTCCTCCTGGGACACCCGACAGATGTTTTTC.

Worth noting for this clone: This is likely an artifact of a read error, given a far larger clone one base away. The J gene is TRDJ1, the V gene TRDV2; unclear D gene. V was trimmed by 1 base and J by 0 bases, leaving 44 bases between them. The CDR3 has 26 residues. Germline V gene data show CDR1 as GEAIGNYY and CDR2 as EKD. Written as DNA, the CDR3 is TGTGCCTGTGACACACTGCCGGAGGTCTCCTCAGTTGGTAGTGGGAGATATGTACGGTACACCGATAAACTCATCTTT. Translation: CACDTLPEVSSVGSGRYVRYTDKLIF.

This clone was seen only once. A far larger clone lies a single base away; this is likely a read error. Distinct nucleotide sequences in the sample also encode this CDR3. The rearrangement joins TRDV1 to TRDJ1; TRDD2 is a possible D gene (8 bases). V lost 6 bases to trimming and J lost 0 bases, with 44 bases between them. The germline V gene has CDR1 TSWWSYY and CDR2 QGS. CDR3 length: 25 residues. The DNA for the CDR3 is TGTGCTCTTGGAGAGTCAGCTTCCTACGTAAAGGGAAGGTGGGGGACTCTACCGTACACCGATAAACTCATCTTT. Its protein product is CALGESASYVKGRWGTLPYTDKLIF.

In this sample, this clone turned up a few times. This likely traces to a read error, being one base from a far larger clone. The sample carries other DNA sequences with the same CDR3. V and J are TRDV2 and TRDJ1; possibly TRDD2 for D (9 bases). Germline assignment: CDR1 GEAIGNYY and CDR2 EKD. This CDR3 has 19 residues. The DNA for the CDR3 is TGTGCCTGCGACACCCTTCCTACCCGTACTGGGGGTCTGGGAGAAAAACTCATCTTT. Translated: CACDTLPTRTGGLGEKLIF.

In this sample, this clone turned up a few times. Only one base separates this from a far larger clonotype, so it likely reflects a read error. The sample has other DNA sequences that encode this CDR3 too. V gene TRDV2 combines with J gene TRDJ3; D not resolved. The CDR3 extends over 18 amino acids. Germline V gives CDR1 GEAIGNYY, CDR2 EKD. The CDR3 here is CACDTVSTRSWDTRQMFF. CDR3 nucleotides: TGTGCCTGCGACACCGTAAGTACCCGCTCCTGGGACACCCGACAGATGTTTTTC.

Note on this clone: This likely reflects a read error, since a far larger clone is one base away. The chain couples TRDV2 to TRDJ1; tentatively, D is TRDD2 (9 bases). CDR1 and CDR2 from the germline V gene are GEAIGNYY and EKD. The CDR3 extends over 22 amino acids. V shed 0 bases and J shed 0 bases, with 31 bases lying between them. The CDR3 loop reads CACDTVGPSYVLGGRYTDKLIF. The CDR3 bases are TGTGCCTGTGACACCGTGGGGCCTTCCTACGTACTGGGGGGTCGCTACACCGATAAACTCATCTTT.

Sample share makes this clone large. Different DNA sequences within this sample yield the same CDR3. This chain links TRDV2 with TRDJ1, with TRDD3 matching 11 bases. The CDR3 sequence is 23 residues long. The V gene's germline CDR1 is GEAIGNYY and CDR2 EKD. The trim removed 0 bases at V and 2 bases at J, leaving 25 bases unmatched. The CDR3 region is CACDTLGDRVLGDKVVRTDKLIF. CDR3 in DNA: TGTGCCTGTGACACCCTCGGGGATCGAGTACTGGGGGATAAGGTTGTGAGAACCGATAAACTCATCTTT.

There are a few counts of this clone. TCRdb lists the protein of a much larger clone for this DNA, which differs at residue 13, so this is likely a read error; the protein given here is translated from the DNA itself. This rearrangement joins TRDV2 to TRDJ1; 7 nucleotides align to TRDD3. In germline, CDR1 is GEAIGNYY, CDR2 EKD. The CDR3 is made up of 15 amino acids. CDR3: CACDTVGEYTDKPIF. The CDR3 DNA is TGTGCCTGTGACACCGTGGGGGAGTACACCGATAAACCCATCTTT.

About this clone: A far larger clone is one base from this, pointing to a likely read error. The same CDR3 can be traced to other DNA sequences in this sample. CDR3 coding DNA: TGTGCCTGTGACACCGTAGCTTCGGGCCATACTGGGGGACAGACCCAGTACACCGATAAACTCATCTTT. Its protein is CACDTVASGHTGGQTQYTDKLIF. The chain combines TRDV2 with TRDJ1; 9 bases line up with TRDD3. The junction had 25 bases not matched to a gene; V was cut back by 0 bases and J by 0 bases. This CDR3 contains 23 residues. CDR1 and CDR2 (germline): GEAIGNYY, EKD.

About this clone itself: This DNA's translation differs at residue 3 from TCRdb's protein, which comes from a much larger clone; a read error is likely, and the protein shown is translated from the DNA. This chain joins TRDV2 and TRDJ1; 10 bases map to TRDD3. In germline, CDR1 is GEAIGNYY, CDR2 EKD. The CDR3 totals 16 residues. CDR3 in amino acids: CARDAVGDTRDDKLIF. The CDR3 DNA follows: TGTGCCCGTGACGCGGTGGGGGATACTCGGGACGATAAACTCATCTTT.

By frequency in the sample, this clone is large. The chain uses TRDV2 and TRDJ1, with TRDD3 identical over 9 bases. CDR3 length equals 15 residues. Per germline, CDR1 GEAIGNYY and CDR2 EKD. Trimming took 3 bases from V and 0 from J; bases not matched to a gene: 4. CDR3 sequence: CACDPLGDYTDKLIF. CDR3 DNA sequence: TGTGCCTGTGACCCCCTGGGGGATTACACCGATAAACTCATCTTT.

With respect to this clone: Only one base separates this from a far larger clonotype, so it likely reflects a read error. This rearrangement joins TRDV2 to TRDJ1, with 13 bases identical to TRDD3. There are 23 residues in the CDR3. The germline V gene has CDR1 GEAIGNYY and CDR2 EKD. J gave up 1 base and V 3 bases, and 25 bases lay outside the gene matches. The CDR3 region is CACDAAGFLRTSTGGYVTDKLIF. The DNA for the CDR3 is TGTGCCTGTGACGCCGCGGGCTTCCTACGAACAAGTACTGGGGGATACGTCACCGATAAACTCATCTTT.

Comment on this clone: A far larger clone differs by one base, so this is likely a read error. V is TRDV2 and J is TRDJ1; TRDD3 matches 11 bases. Per germline, CDR1 GEAIGNYY and CDR2 EKD. The CDR3 is 23 residues long. The CDR3 is CACVTLGDRVLGDKVVRTDKLIF. The CDR3 nucleotides read TGTGCCTGTGTCACCCTCGGGGATCGAGTACTGGGGGATAAGGTTGTGAGAACCGATAAACTCATCTTT.

This clone turned up a few times. A read error likely explains why the TCRdb protein, taken from a much larger clone, differs from this DNA's translation at residue 10; the protein shown is translated from the DNA. The rearrangement uses TRDV2 and TRDJ1; 12 bases map to TRDD3. The CDR3 length is 16 residues. CDR1 GEAIGNYY and CDR2 EKD come from the germline V gene. V dropped 3 bases and J dropped 1; count of bases not matched to a gene: 5. CDR3 residues: CACDSLGDTSTDKLIF. DNA of the CDR3: TGTGCCTGTGACTCACTGGGGGATACCAGCACCGATAAACTCATCTTT.